Presented here are 30 T cell receptor beta chains from one specimen sequenced in a study of cytomegalovirus exposure and HLA in healthy donors. Method: immunoSEQ multiplex PCR; TCRdb's copy keeps in-frame clones and lacks some. The sample lists approximately 280,000 clones; 65% to 90% were seen once. Sequenced sample: PBMCs. These receptor sequences come from a woman aged 18-29 years in good health and CMV-seronegative.

The rearrangement joins TRBV10-1 to TRBJ1-1, with 8 bases lining up with TRBD1. The CDR3 is 15 amino acids. Germline CDR1 WNHNN, CDR2 SYGVQD (reference sequence). Trimming removed 0 bases from V and 0 bases from J; junction bases left unmatched: 0. The CDR3 region has the DNA TGCGCCAGCAGTGAGTCGGGACAGGTGAACACTGAAGCTTTCTTT. It specifies CASSESGQVNTEAFF.

The J gene is TRBJ1-5, the V gene TRBV6-5; D gene uncertain. V lost 0 bases to trimming and J lost 7 bases, with 13 bases between them. The CDR3 totals 15 residues. Germline CDR1 is MNHEY and CDR2 is SVGAGI. This chain's CDR3 is CASSYSPWGGQPQHF. In DNA form, the CDR3 reads TGTGCCAGCAGTTACTCCCCCTGGGGAGGACAGCCCCAGCATTTT.

CDR3 amino acids: CASSIVQNFYGYTF. CDR3 DNA sequence: TGTGCCAGTAGTATAGTTCAGAATTTCTATGGCTACACCTTC. The J gene is TRBJ1-2, the V gene TRBV19; no firm D call. Germline values: CDR1 LNHDA, CDR2 SQIVND (reference sequence). The CDR3 covers 14 residues. V was pared by 1 base and J by 4 bases, with 10 bases between.

This clone was found a few times. V and J are TRBV5-1 and TRBJ1-4; no clear D gene. The V gene's germline CDR1 is SGHRS and CDR2 YFSETQ. Trimming pared 0 bases from V and 7 bases from J, leaving 7 bases between. The CDR3 has 13 amino acids. CDR3 sequence reads: CASSLARGEKLFF. As DNA, the CDR3 is TGCGCCAGCAGCTTGGCACGCGGTGAAAAACTGTTTTTT.

In its sample, this clone was seen a few times. This chain connects TRBV6-5 to TRBJ2-7; 7 bases line up with TRBD2. Germline V lookup: CDR1 MNHEY, CDR2 SVGAGI. This CDR3 has 14 amino acids. The V segment lost 0 bases and the J segment 5 bases; nucleotides outside the gene matches: 4. The CDR3 protein is CASSYSRGSHEQYF. The CDR3, as DNA: TGTGCCAGCAGTTACTCGCGGGGGTCCCACGAGCAGTACTTC.

This rearrangement joins TRBV7-2 to TRBJ1-4; D is unresolved. CDR3 length: 13 amino acids. In germline, CDR1 is SGHTA, CDR2 FQGNSA. The V end lost 2 bases, the J end lost 8 bases, and 9 bases lay between the germline ends. The CDR3 DNA reads TGTGCCAGCAGCTTACTCTCCGGGGAAAAACTGTTTTTT. It yields the protein CASSLLSGEKLFF.

The chain links TRBV11-2 to TRBJ2-7; 9 positions agree with TRBD1. V trimming: 6 bases; J trimming: 0 bases; junction bases outside the gene matches: 9. Germline CDR1 reads SGHAT; CDR2 reads FQNNGV. The CDR3 has 16 amino acids. The CDR3 sequence: CASSHWDRVSSYEQYF. The CDR3 nucleotides read TGTGCCAGCAGTCATTGGGACAGGGTAAGCTCCTACGAGCAGTACTTC.

The V and J genes are TRBV7-9 and TRBJ1-2; TRBD1 might be the D (5 bases). Germline V gene data show CDR1 as SEHNR and CDR2 as FQNEAQ (reference sequence). V shed 3 bases and J shed 6 bases, with 14 bases lying between them. The CDR3 is 14 amino acids. As DNA, the CDR3 is TGTGCCAGCAGCTTGAGTGCGGGGCTAAATGGCTACACCTTC. This codes for CASSLSAGLNGYTF.

This chain uses TRBV29-1 with TRBJ2-1; D might be TRBD2 (5 bases). In germline, CDR1 is SQVTM, CDR2 ANQGSEA. The CDR3 loop spans 12 amino acids. The CDR3 here is CLAGDLENEQFF. The CDR3 DNA reads as TGCCTAGCCGGCGATCTGGAGAATGAGCAGTTCTTC.

The chain has TRBV28 and TRBJ1-5; the match to TRBD1 covers 8 bases. Germline lookup yields CDR1 MDHEN and CDR2 SYDVKM. V lost 1 base to trimming and J lost 4 bases; unmatched junction nucleotides: 9. This CDR3 region has 17 residues. CDR3 residues: CASSLSPSGTGNQPQHF. The CDR3 DNA sequence: TGTGCCAGCAGTTTATCTCCGTCGGGGACAGGAAATCAGCCCCAGCATTTT.

This clone was recorded once. The rearrangement joins TRBV18 to TRBJ2-7, with D tentatively TRBD1 (6 bases). V lost 6 bases and J 6 bases, leaving 9 bases between the germline ends. The CDR3 loop spans 11 amino acids. Germline values: CDR1 KGHSH, CDR2 LQKENI. The CDR3 DNA sequence: TGTGCCAGCTCGCCAGGGGCCGAGCAGTACTTC. Encoded protein: CASSPGAEQYF. Combining the CDR3 with reference TRBV18 and TRBJ2-7 gives the whole variable domain NAGVMQNPRHLVRRRGQEARLRCSPMKGHSHVYWYRQLPEEGLKFMVYLQKENIIDESGMPKERFSAEFPKEGPSILRIQQVVRGDSAAYFCASSPGAEQYFGPGTRLTVT.

This chain connects TRBV10-3 to TRBJ2-1, with a possible D match to TRBD2 (5 bases). CDR3 size: 12 residues. Germline-derived CDR1 and CDR2 are ENHRY and SYGVKD. V lost 4 bases, J lost 8 bases, and 9 bases lay in between. The CDR3 region has the DNA TGTGCCATCAGTGTTAAAGCGGATGAGCAGTTCTTC. This gives the protein CAISVKADEQFF.

The V call is TRBV7-2, the J call TRBJ1-5, with 8 positions matching TRBD1. Germline CDR1 reads SGHTA; CDR2 reads FQGNSA. Trimming removed 5 bases from V and 0 bases from J; junction bases left unmatched: 3. The CDR3 runs to 15 residues. CDR3: CASSPQGASNQPQHF. CDR3 sequence (DNA): TGTGCCAGCAGCCCCCAGGGGGCTAGCAATCAGCCCCAGCATTTT.

This clone was detected only a few times. V is TRBV19 and J is TRBJ2-5; D perhaps matches TRBD2 (5 bases). This CDR3 has 13 residues. V was clipped by 1 base and J by 3 bases, with 6 bases between them. Germline V gives CDR1 LNHDA, CDR2 SQIVND (reference sequence). The CDR3 nucleotides read TGTGCCAGTAGTATAGTGCGGGAAGAGACCCAGTACTTC. This codes for CASSIVREETQYF.

This chain links TRBV19 with TRBJ1-1; D is ambiguous. Germline V lookup: CDR1 LNHDA, CDR2 SQIVND (reference sequence). CDR3 size: 13 residues. The V gene lost 3 bases and the J gene lost 4 bases, with 9 bases spanning the gap. The CDR3 DNA reads TGTGCCAGTAGTATCGTTGAGGGCACTGAAGCTTTCTTT. Protein: CASSIVEGTEAFF.

CDR3 DNA: TGTGCCAGCAGTTGTAAGGGGGTCTCTTGTGGCTACACCTTC. Translating it yields CASSCKGVSCGYTF. V usage is TRBV6-5 and J usage is TRBJ1-2, with D perhaps TRBD1 (6 bases). The germline V and J ends were trimmed by 4 bases and 7 bases, with 16 bases remaining between them. The CDR3 runs 14 residues. Germline values: CDR1 MNHEY, CDR2 SVGAGI.

The chain carries TRBV6-4 and TRBJ2-7, with 11 bases fitting TRBD1. The CDR3 runs 17 residues. In germline, CDR1 is MRHNA, CDR2 SNTAGT. The junction had 8 bases not matched to a gene; V was cut back by 3 bases and J by 1 base. The CDR3 reads CASSDVGRDRGSYEQYF. The CDR3 nucleotides read TGTGCCAGCAGTGATGTCGGCCGGGACAGGGGGTCCTACGAGCAGTACTTC.

The chain joins TRBV19 to TRBJ1-5; 10 bases fit TRBD1. Germline V lookup: CDR1 LNHDA, CDR2 SQIVND (reference sequence). Losses at the gene ends were 7 bases for V and 6 bases for J; bases not matched to a gene: 9. The CDR3 sequence is 15 residues long. In nucleotides, the CDR3 is TGTGCCAGTACCCTGGACAGGGGGTTTCTTCAGCCCCAGCATTTT. It specifies CASTLDRGFLQPQHF. Combining the CDR3 with reference TRBV19 and TRBJ1-5 gives the whole variable domain DGGITQSPKYLFRKEGQNVTLSCEQNLNHDAMYWYRQDPGQGLRLIYYSQIVNDFQKGDIAEGYSVSREKKESFPLTVTSAQKNPTAFYLCASTLDRGFLQPQHFGDGTRLSIL.

This clone was seen just once. V is TRBV6-6 and J is TRBJ1-3; no reliable D call. The CDR3 is made up of 13 amino acids. Between the trimmed V and J ends, which lost 7 bases and 0 bases, there was a span of 7 bases. The germline V gene has CDR1 MNHNY and CDR2 SVGAGI (reference sequence). In DNA, the CDR3 is TGTGCCAGCATCGAGAGCTCTGGAAACACCATATATTTT. Translation gives CASIESSGNTIYF.

This rearrangement joins TRBV6-5 to TRBJ2-7, with 8 positions matching TRBD1. With 5 bases clipped from V and 6 bases from J, the junction kept 6 bases outside the gene matches. The CDR3 is made up of 13 amino acids. Germline V gene sequence: CDR1 MNHEY, CDR2 SVGAGI. The CDR3, as DNA: TGTGCCAGCAGTCGGCAAACAGGGGGCGAGCAGTACTTC. Its protein is CASSRQTGGEQYF.

The chain is built from TRBV9 and TRBJ2-7, with TRBD2 as a possible D gene (5 bases). Germline CDR1 reads SGDLS; CDR2 reads YYNGEE. V lost 0 bases and J 0 bases, leaving 10 bases between the germline ends. The CDR3 runs 15 residues. CDR3 DNA sequence: TGTGCCAGCAGCGTAGGATTTGGGAGCTCCTACGAGCAGTACTTC. This translates into CASSVGFGSSYEQYF.

The chain couples TRBV19 to TRBJ2-7, with a possible D match to TRBD1 (6 bases). CDR1 is LNHDA and CDR2 is SQIVND in the germline V gene (reference sequence). The germline V and J ends were trimmed by 3 bases and 2 bases, with 11 bases remaining between them. This CDR3 has 14 residues. In nucleotides, the CDR3 is TGTGCCAGTAGTATGGGGGCGTTCACCTACGAGCAGTACTTC. Protein sequence: CASSMGAFTYEQYF.

The table lists this clone with a count of one. This rearrangement joins TRBV4-1 to TRBJ2-2; 7 bases are shared with TRBD2. Losses at the gene ends were 4 bases for V and 1 base for J; bases not matched to a gene: 9. Germline CDR1 and CDR2: MGHRA and YSYEKL. The CDR3 consists of 17 residues. CDR3 coding DNA: TGCGCCAGCAGCCCTACCCCGCTAGCGGTGAACACCGGGGAGCTGTTTTTT. This codes for CASSPTPLAVNTGELFF.

The genes are TRBV6-5 and TRBJ2-1; a possible D gene is TRBD2 (6 bases). CDR3 size: 13 residues. CDR1 is MNHEY, CDR2 SVGAGI, per germline. V was pared by 5 bases and J by 3 bases, with 8 bases between. CDR3 region: CASSPDYYNEQFF. In DNA, the CDR3 is TGTGCCAGCAGTCCGGACTACTACAATGAGCAGTTCTTC.

J is TRBJ2-1 and V is TRBV6-1, with D unclear. The CDR3 length is 11 residues. Trimming cost V 4 bases and J 6 bases, with 4 bases left between them. The germline CDR1 and CDR2 sequences are MNHNS and SASEGT. Written as DNA, the CDR3 is TGTGCCAGCAGTGTTAGCAATGAGCAGTTCTTC. Translated: CASSVSNEQFF.

The chain is built from TRBV9 and TRBJ1-3; 7 bases are shared with TRBD1. V gave up 1 base and J gave up 2 bases; unmatched junction bases: 9. Per germline, CDR1 SGDLS and CDR2 YYNGEE. The CDR3 is made up of 17 amino acids. CDR3 nucleotides: TGTGCCAGCAGCGTATTTCCGGCAGGGGGGACTGGAAACACCATATATTTT. It specifies CASSVFPAGGTGNTIYF. Looking up the rest from reference TRBV9 and TRBJ1-3 gives the full variable domain: DSGVTQTPKHLITATGQRVTLRCSPRSGDLSVYWYQQSLDQGLQFLIQYYNGEERAKGNILERFSAQQFPDLHSELNLSSLELGDSALYFCASSVFPAGGTGNTIYFGEGSWLTVV.

V gene TRBV18 combines with J gene TRBJ1-5, with 7 bases matching TRBD1. V was pared by 4 bases and J by 5 bases, with 5 bases of the junction left unmatched. Germline assignment: CDR1 KGHSH and CDR2 LQKENI. The CDR3 has 14 residues. The DNA for the CDR3 is TGTGCCAGCTCACGCGGGACAGCGGATCAGCCCCAGCATTTT. Translating gives CASSRGTADQPQHF.

This rearrangement joins TRBV6-1 to TRBJ1-1; 8 bases match TRBD1. The CDR3 is 15 amino acids. V shed 2 bases, J shed 0 bases, and the junction held 2 bases outside the gene matches. Germline V lookup: CDR1 MNHNS, CDR2 SASEGT. CDR3 DNA sequence: TGTGCCAGCAGTGAAAGGGACAGGATGAACACTGAAGCTTTCTTT. Translated: CASSERDRMNTEAFF.

This clone was detected once. The chain combines TRBV15 with TRBJ2-2; D unresolved. Germline-derived CDR1 and CDR2 are LNHNV and YYDKDF (reference sequence). This CDR3 comprises 16 residues. Trimming stripped 0 bases from V and 0 bases from J, with 8 bases between. CDR3 nucleotide sequence: TGTGCCACCAGCAGAGATGGCGGCGCGAACACCGGGGAGCTGTTTTTT. This codes for CATSRDGGANTGELFF. The whole variable domain, filled in from reference TRBV15 and TRBJ2-2, reads DAMVIQNPRYQVTQFGKPVTLSCSQTLNHNVMYWYQQKSSQAPKLLFHYYDKDFNNEADTPDNFQSRRPNTSFCFLDIRSPGLGDTAMYLCATSRDGGANTGELFFGEGSRLTVL.

This clone appeared a single time. This chain uses TRBV9 with TRBJ2-3; 16 bases map to TRBD2. Trimming cost V 1 base and J 2 bases; bases outside gene matches: 7. The germline V gene has CDR1 SGDLS and CDR2 YYNGEE. The CDR3 spans 19 residues. CDR3 coding DNA: TGTGCCAGCAGCGTATTGGGGACTAGCGGGGGGGCCCCCACAGATACGCAGTATTTT. Amino acids: CASSVLGTSGGAPTDTQYF.